What follows are 14 T cell receptor beta chains derived from one specimen sequenced in a study of blood T cells in healthy people across ages. Using a J-beta primer mix together with a sample-barcoded 5' primer, a second PCR was run for roughly 6 to 11 cycles. One entry per CDR3 protein, called by TCRdb with MiXCR from the 5' RACE reads. The table records 1,500,000 or so distinct CDR3 sequences, roughly 43% of them present only once. Sequencing was carried out using blood. The source of these receptors is a woman aged 18-30 years in good health.

For this clonotype: A much larger clone lies one base from this, so it may be a read error. CDR3 in DNA: TGTGCCAGCACGGGGGTGATCAATGAGCAGTACTTC. Protein product: CASTGVINEQYF. This chain uses TRBV28 with TRBJ2-5, with D possibly matching TRBD2 (6 bases). V was trimmed by 7 bases and J by 11 bases, leaving 17 bases between them. CDR3 size: 12 residues. In germline, CDR1 is MDHEN, CDR2 SYDVKM.

Details on this clonotype: This CDR3 is missing its conserved last phenylalanine or tryptophan, likely due to a read error. The rearrangement links TRBV6-5 to TRBJ2-7, with D possibly TRBD1 on 6 matching bases. Germline assignment: CDR1 MNHEY and CDR2 SVGAGI. The length of the CDR3 is 15 residues. Trimming left V 2 bases short and J 1 base short, with 12 bases between. CDR3 DNA sequence: TGTGCCAGCAGTTACGGGCCCAGGGGTTCCTACGAGCAGTACTTA. It is translated as CASSYGPRGSYEQYL.

The chain links TRBV20-1 to TRBJ2-4; TRBD1 or TRBD2 may be the D gene (6 bases each). CDR1 and CDR2 from the germline V gene are DFQATT and SNEGSKA (reference sequence). Deletions cut 8 bases from V and 1 base from J, with 12 bases between. The CDR3 contains 13 residues. The DNA of the CDR3 is TGCAGTACCGGGGGCGTCGCCAAAAACATTCAGTACTTC. Translated, it gives CSTGGVAKNIQYF.

This clonotype is a singleton in its sample. The junction shows a germline mismatch at one end, possibly a read error. The chain is built from TRBV4-2 and TRBJ1-1; tentatively, D is TRBD1 (6 bases). The CDR3 covers 16 residues. Germline V gene sequence: CDR1 LGHNA, CDR2 YNFKEQ. The CDR3 here is CASSQAGGGRDTEVFF. Written as DNA, the CDR3 is TGTGCCAGCAGCCAAGCCGGCGGAGGGAGGGACACTGAAGTTTTCTTT.

CDR3 in DNA: TGTGCCAGCAGTTTTTTCGGGCGCACCTACGAGCAGTACTTC. It specifies CASSFFGRTYEQYF. V and J are TRBV28 and TRBJ2-7; D is unclear. Trimming removed 3 bases at V and 2 bases at J, with 11 bases between. Germline CDR1 reads MDHEN; CDR2 reads SYDVKM. The CDR3 has 14 residues.

This clonotype occurred once. A clone one base away is much larger, so this may be a read error. The rearrangement links TRBV6-2 or TRBV6-3 to TRBJ2-7; D is unresolved. Germline V gene lookup returns CDR1 MNHEY and CDR2 SVGEGT. V gave up 5 bases and J gave up 0 bases, with 11 bases separating them. This CDR3 has 14 amino acids. CDR3: CASSRIESSYEQYF. Written as DNA, the CDR3 is TGTGCCAGCAGTAGGATCGAGAGCTCCTACGAGCAGTACTTC.

The chain joins TRBV7-9 to TRBJ2-7, with 7 bases fitting TRBD1. With V trimmed by 5 bases and J by 3 bases, 10 bases remained unmatched. The CDR3 is 15 residues long. The V gene's germline CDR1 is SEHNR and CDR2 FQNEAQ (reference sequence). CDR3 loop: CASSPGTDIFYEQYF. The CDR3 nucleotides read TGTGCCAGCAGCCCCGGGACAGATATCTTCTACGAGCAGTACTTC.

The chain uses TRBV2 and TRBJ2-3; D ambiguous. CDR1 is SNHLY, CDR2 FYNNEI, per germline. This CDR3 region has 14 residues. V shed 5 bases and J shed 3 bases, with 12 bases lying between them. The CDR3 region is CASSSMTETDTQYF. CDR3 in DNA: TGTGCCAGCAGTTCGATGACTGAGACAGATACGCAGTATTTT. Together with reference TRBV2 and TRBJ2-3, the CDR3 gives the full variable domain: EPEVTQTPSHQVTQMGQEVILRCVPISNHLYFYWYRQILGQKVEFLVSFYNNEISEKSEIFDDQFSVERPDGSNFTLKIRSTKLEDSAMYFCASSSMTETDTQYFGPGTRLTVL.

This clonotype was seen only once. The chain has TRBV7-9 and TRBJ2-7; D possibly uses TRBD1 or TRBD2 (6 bases each). The CDR3 extends over 15 amino acids. The germline V and J ends were trimmed by 6 bases and 7 bases, with 22 bases remaining between them. CDR1 and CDR2 (germline): SEHNR, FQNEAQ (reference sequence). CDR3 residues: CASRLTGAGGDEQYF. The CDR3, as DNA: TGTGCCAGCAGACTCACGGGGGCAGGTGGCGATGAGCAGTACTTC.

This clonotype turned up a few times. The V call is TRBV4-3, the J call TRBJ1-1; 8 bases fit TRBD1. The CDR3 runs to 15 residues. Trimming removed 2 bases from V and 11 bases from J; junction bases left unmatched: 13. Germline V lookup: CDR1 LGHNA, CDR2 YSLEER. The CDR3 sequence: CASSQSRQGTSYAFF. DNA of the CDR3: TGCGCCAGCAGCCAAAGTAGACAGGGGACCTCCTACGCTTTCTTT.

V usage is TRBV4-2 and J usage is TRBJ1-6; D might be TRBD1 (5 bases). Germline CDR1 LGHNA, CDR2 YNFKEQ. This CDR3 comprises 15 residues. V was shortened by 0 bases and J by 9 bases, with 12 bases between the two germline ends. CDR3 coding DNA: TGTGCCAGCAGCCAAGACTTCGCGAGGGGTTCACCCCTCCACTTT. The encoded protein is CASSQDFARGSPLHF.

In this sample, this clonotype turned up once. This chain joins TRBV28 and TRBJ1-5; D not certain. The V and J ends lost 3 bases and 10 bases respectively, with 19 bases between them. This CDR3 is built from 15 residues. The V gene's germline CDR1 is MDHEN and CDR2 SYDVKM. The CDR3 spells CASSFRWASNPPQHF. Here the CDR3 DNA reads TGTGCCAGCAGTTTTCGTTGGGCCTCCAATCCACCCCAGCATTTT.

This clonotype was counted only a few times. This chain uses TRBV7-2 with TRBJ2-1; 7 bases fit TRBD2. This CDR3 has 13 residues. Germline V gene data show CDR1 as SGHTA and CDR2 as FQGNSA. Trimming cost V 1 base and J 10 bases; bases outside gene matches: 4. The CDR3 is CASSLGLAAEQFF. The CDR3 DNA reads TGTGCCAGCAGCTTAGGACTAGCAGCCGAGCAGTTCTTC.

This rearrangement joins TRBV27 to TRBJ1-1; D is uncertain. In germline, CDR1 is MNHEY, CDR2 SMNVEV (reference sequence). The V gene lost 4 bases and the J gene lost 0 bases, with 9 bases spanning the gap. The CDR3 consists of 14 residues. This CDR3 is CASSSQRLNTEAFF. In DNA form, the CDR3 reads TGTGCCAGCAGTTCACAGAGGTTGAACACTGAAGCTTTCTTT.